This TCR beta chain is drawn from a study of shared T cell receptors in the human thymus. Sequenced by immunoSEQ multiplex PCR; TCRdb stores in-frame clones only, minus some. The sample contains approximately 660,000 clones, more than 75% of which appear only once. CDR1 is MNHEY and CDR2 is SMNVEV in the germline V gene (reference sequence). V shed 5 bases and J shed 4 bases, with 24 bases lying between them. This CDR3 is 17 amino acids long. These data were also filed under a second study, of human thymus T cells. That report adds: Thymus specimens were resections from corrective heart surgery. An apparent bias in V and J gene usage was seen in thymic and blood repertoires. Reports from related research described highly overlapping thymic repertoires among unrelated individuals.

The specimen was thymocytes. V gene TRBV27 combines with J gene TRBJ2-7; TRBD2 is a possible D gene (8 bases). This receptor was obtained from a boy less than two years old with a congenital heart defect. Written as DNA, the CDR3 is TGTGCCAGCAGTCTACGGGGGGGTGGGACAGACCCTTACGAGCAGTACTTC. Protein sequence: CASSLRGGGTDPYEQYF.